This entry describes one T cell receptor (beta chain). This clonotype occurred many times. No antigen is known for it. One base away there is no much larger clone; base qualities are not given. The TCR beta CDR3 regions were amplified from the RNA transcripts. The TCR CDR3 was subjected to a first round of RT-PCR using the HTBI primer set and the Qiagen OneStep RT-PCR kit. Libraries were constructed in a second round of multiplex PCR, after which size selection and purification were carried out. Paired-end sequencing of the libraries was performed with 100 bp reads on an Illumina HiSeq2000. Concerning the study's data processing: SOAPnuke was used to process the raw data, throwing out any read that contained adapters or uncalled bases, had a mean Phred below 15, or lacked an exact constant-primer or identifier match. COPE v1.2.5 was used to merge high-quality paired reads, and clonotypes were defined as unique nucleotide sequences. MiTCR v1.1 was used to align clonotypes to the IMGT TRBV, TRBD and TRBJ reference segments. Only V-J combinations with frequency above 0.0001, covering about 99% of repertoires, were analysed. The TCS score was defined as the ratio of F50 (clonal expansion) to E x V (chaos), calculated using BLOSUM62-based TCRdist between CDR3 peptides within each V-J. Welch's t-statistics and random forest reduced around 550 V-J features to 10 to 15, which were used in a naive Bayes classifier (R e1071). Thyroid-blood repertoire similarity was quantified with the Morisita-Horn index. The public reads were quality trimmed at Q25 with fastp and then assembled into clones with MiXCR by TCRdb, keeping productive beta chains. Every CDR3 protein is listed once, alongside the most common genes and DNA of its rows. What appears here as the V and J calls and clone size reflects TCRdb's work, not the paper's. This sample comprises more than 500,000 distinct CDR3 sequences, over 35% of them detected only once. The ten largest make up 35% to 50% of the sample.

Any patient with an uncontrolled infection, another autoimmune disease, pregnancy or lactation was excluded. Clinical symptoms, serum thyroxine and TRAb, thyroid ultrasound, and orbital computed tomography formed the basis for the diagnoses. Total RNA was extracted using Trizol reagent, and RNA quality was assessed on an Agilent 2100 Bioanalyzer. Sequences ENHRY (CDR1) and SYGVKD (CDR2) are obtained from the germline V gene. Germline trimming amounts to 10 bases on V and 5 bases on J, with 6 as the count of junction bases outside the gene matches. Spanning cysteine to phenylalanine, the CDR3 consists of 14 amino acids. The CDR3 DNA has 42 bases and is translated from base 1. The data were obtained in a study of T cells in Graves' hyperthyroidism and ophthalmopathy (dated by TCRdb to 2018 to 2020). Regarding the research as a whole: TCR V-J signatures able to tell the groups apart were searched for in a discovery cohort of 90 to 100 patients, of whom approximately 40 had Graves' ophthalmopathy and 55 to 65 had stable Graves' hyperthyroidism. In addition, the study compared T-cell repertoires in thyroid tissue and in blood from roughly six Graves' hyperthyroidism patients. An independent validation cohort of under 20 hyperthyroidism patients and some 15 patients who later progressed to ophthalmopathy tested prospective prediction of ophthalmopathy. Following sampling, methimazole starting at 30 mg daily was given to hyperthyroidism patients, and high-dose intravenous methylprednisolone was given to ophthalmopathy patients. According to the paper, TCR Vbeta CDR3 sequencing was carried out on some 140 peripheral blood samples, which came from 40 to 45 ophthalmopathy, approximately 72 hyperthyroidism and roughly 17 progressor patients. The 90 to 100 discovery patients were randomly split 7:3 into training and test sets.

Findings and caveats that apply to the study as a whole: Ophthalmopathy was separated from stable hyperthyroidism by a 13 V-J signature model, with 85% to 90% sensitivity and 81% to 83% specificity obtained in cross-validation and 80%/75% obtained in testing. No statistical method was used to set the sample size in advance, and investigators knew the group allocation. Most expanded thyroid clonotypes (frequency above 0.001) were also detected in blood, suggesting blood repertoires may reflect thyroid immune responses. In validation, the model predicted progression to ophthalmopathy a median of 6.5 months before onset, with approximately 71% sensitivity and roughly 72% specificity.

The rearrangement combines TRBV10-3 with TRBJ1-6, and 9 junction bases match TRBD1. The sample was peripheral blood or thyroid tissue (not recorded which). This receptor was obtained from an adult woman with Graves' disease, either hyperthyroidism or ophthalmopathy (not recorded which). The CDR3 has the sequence CATTGGVDNSPLHF. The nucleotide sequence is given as TGTGCCACGACAGGGGGGGTGGATAATTCACCCCTCCACTTT.